The entry that follows covers one T cell receptor (beta chain) sequence. Source study methods: Amplification of reference gene primers was used by the study to estimate nucleated cell counts. Data came from immunoSEQ multiplex PCR; TCRdb stores just in-frame clones and leaves some out. V and J calls and clone size are those listed in that table; D and trimming were worked out from the DNA. The sample holds about 170,000 clones, 85% seen once. Per germline, CDR1 SNHLY and CDR2 FYNNEI. Trimming stripped 4 bases from V and 0 bases from J, with 15 bases between. The CDR3 runs 17 residues. One Seattle source followed patients from active infection through their disease course. This entry is derived from a study of blood T cell repertoires in COVID-19.

This chain uses TRBV2 with TRBJ2-2; weak D call: TRBD1 (6 bases). The TCR originated in an elderly woman with COVID-19, enrolled during active disease. The sample consisted of peripheral blood. The CDR3 sequence: CASSGPGHSTNTGELFF. CDR3 DNA: TGTGCCAGCAGTGGGCCGGGACACTCGACGAACACCGGGGAGCTGTTTTTT.